This entry is about one TCR beta chain. The target of this receptor is not known. The record has no base qualities; no much larger clone is one base away. The method was the immunoSEQ multiplex PCR assay. For the multiplex PCR, a mixture combining 60 forward primers for TCR Vbeta segments and 13 reverse primers for TCR Jbeta segments was used. The CDR3 region of rearranged TCR beta genes was amplified from genomic DNA with a multiplex PCR assay. Amplified TCR beta libraries were sequenced as 87-base-pair reads on the Illumina HiSeq System. As for how the authors treated the data: A later analysis counted about 80 million unique TCR beta chains across the 690 or so repertoires, and about 10 million of these chains were shared by at least two donors. Raw reads were error-corrected and collapsed into unique sequences with a nearest-neighbor algorithm that merged closely related sequences to remove PCR and sequencing errors. CDR3 sequences were aligned to IMGT reference sequences to assign V, D and J gene segments. For a sequence to be retained, at least a six-nucleotide match to both a V gene segment and a J gene segment was required. A rearrangement was called productive if the CDR3 had no stop codons and remained in frame with V and J, and every other rearrangement was called non-productive. CDR3 was defined according to IMGT convention as the region running from the second conserved V-encoded cysteine to the conserved J-encoded phenylalanine. Sequences without an unambiguous match to a single V gene segment were excluded from the earlier analysis of about 640 of the donors. In an earlier analysis of almost 600 of the donors, a V segment was called functional when productive rearrangements were above 56.7%, and segregating when the standard deviation between donors exceeded 5%. A statistical classification framework was built for diagnosing cytomegalovirus status from the catalog of TCR beta chain sequences. V and J gene assignment, in a later analysis, came from comparing TCR nucleotide sequences with IMGT/GENE-DB human TR gene sequences. A later analysis assigned CDR3 sequences and most-parsimonious VDJ recombination scenarios with the TCRdist pipeline. A later analysis defined each TCR beta chain by its CDR3 amino acid sequence plus V-gene family, and excluded reads lacking a unique V-gene family. As a way to deal with suspected cross-contamination and a sequencing artifact, a later analysis dropped approximately 590 nucleotide sequences that were highly shared and had low generation probability. In a later analysis, a clonal expansion index was calculated for each public chain from normalized within-repertoire ranks of inferred template counts. Generation probabilities in a later analysis came from a VDJ recombination model fitted to out-of-frame rearrangements, and those results were checked against IGoR. A later analysis scored TCR-TCR, TCR-HLA and TCR-CMV co-occurrence with hypergeometric tests, applying a repertoire-size bias correction to TCR pairs. False discovery rates were estimated in a later analysis by permuting HLA or CMV assignments 20 times. In a later analysis, co-occurring TCRs were grouped using DBSCAN, with TCRdist sequence similarity added in when clustering inside HLA-allele-positive subsets. Repertoires with fewer than 30,000 or more than 120,000 public chains, plus five repertoires with anomalous nucleotide sharing, were excluded from co-occurrence clustering. Entries here come from immuneACCESS through TCRdb and include only in-frame sequences with V and J called. Some clones fail to appear in such tables; in the studies checked, an unresolved V gene covers under half of the shortfall, and the cause of the remainder is unknown. V and J calls and clone size follow that table, whereas D and trimming were derived from the DNA. The sample yields almost 200,000 clones; roughly four fifths were counted once. The ten largest account for 1.9% of the sample.

The cohort comprised more than 550 healthy bone marrow donors. Cohort members were all nominally healthy when sampled, although unrecorded immune exposures were likely present. The donor was CMV seronegative and was included in the group of a few hundred seronegative cohort members. A peripheral blood sample was collected from each donor, and TCR beta sequencing was performed on peripheral blood mononuclear cells. Genomic DNA was extracted from the blood cell samples with the Qiagen DNeasy Blood Extraction Kit. The data derive from a study of cytomegalovirus exposure and HLA in healthy donors (TCRdb year 2017). Study-level background: An earlier analysis of roughly 500 of the donors reported 250 to 350 Gb of sequence data and approximately 110 million unique TCR beta sequences from 150 million to 200 million T cells. About 280 gigabases of sequencing data and tens of millions of unique TCR sequences made up an early release that covered several hundred HLA-typed donors. Of the 350 to 450 genotyped donors, roughly 80% were placed in the genetic ancestry cluster associated with self-reported Caucasian donors. The aim of the study was to test whether cataloging public T cell receptors could identify signatures of past pathogen exposure. The study profiled the T cell repertoires of approximately 700 subjects by immunosequencing and related them to cytomegalovirus serostatus. A separate validation cohort of over 95 different subjects was used in addition to the approximately 610-subject first cohort. The study combined high-throughput TCR immunosequencing, statistical association of individual TCRs with disease status, and machine learning to predict cytomegalovirus infection status. To study patterns of TCR occurrence, a later analysis re-analyzed previously published TCR beta repertoires from several hundred donors and added high-resolution HLA genotyping. Rather than drawing on any new phenotypic data, the later analysis identified candidate immune exposures from TCR beta sequences and the way those sequences occurred across donors. To decide whether each TCR beta V gene segment behaved as functional or pseudogenic, an earlier analysis of some 570 of the donors relied on high-throughput TCR beta sequencing. Donor age, sex, ethnicity and CMV serostatus were collected together with the repertoire data. A later genetic analysis took genome-wide SNP genotypes for about 55% of the 666 donors and used that subset as a discovery cohort. Every repertoire in the discovery cohort had been generated on one and the same sequencing platform. HLA typing covered class I and class II loci at four-digit resolution. Typing coverage differed by locus: A, B, C, DRB1 and DQB1 were typed in roughly 629-640 donors, DQA1 in 522, DPA1 in some 600, and DPB1 in just under 480. Four to six DR-DQ haplotypes were handled as single units for association and clustering, since linkage in the cohort was strong. Among several hundred genotyped donors of the cohort, an average of around 250,000 unique TCR beta nucleotide sequences was sequenced per donor, of which about 19% were non-productive.

What the research found in general, with its limitations: Several of the top co-occurrence clusters appeared to be linked to parvovirus B19, influenza, CMV and Epstein-Barr virus, according to a later analysis. Some IMGT-functional V segments, including TRBV6-2 and TRBV6-3, could not be told apart with the 87-base-pair reads, so those segments were excluded. A later analysis found that TCR association rates varied across HLA loci, with DRB1 alleles showing the most associated TCRs and HLA-C alleles the fewest. When HLA alleles, especially DR and DQ, strongly co-occurred, attributing TCR associations to individual alleles was difficult. Linkage disequilibrium might explain the correlated functional status among segregating V segments, but an unknown experimental factor could not be ruled out. A further reported finding was that TCR beta sequences accurately predicted the HLA-A and HLA-B alleles for most subjects in the first cohort. Because counts were too low, roughly 18 rarely observed V segments, including chromosome 9 orphons, were left out of the earlier analysis of over 550 of the donors. The study gave a list of about 160 TCR beta chains associated with cytomegalovirus. It was suggested by the authors that the approach could potentially be generalized to other disease states and immunological phenotypes. Broadly in line with IMGT annotations, most TCR beta V segments showed up in productive rearrangements about 87% or about 30% of the time in an earlier analysis of 450 to 750 of the donors. According to a later genetic analysis, donors in an Asian-associated ancestry cluster had fewer N-insertions in productive TCRs than the approximately 650-donor mean. Roughly uniform sequencing depth across donors was assumed in presence/absence analyses, although this assumption may not hold. HLA typing was unavailable for some donors at each locus, so association tests used only the typed subset. Most TCR sequences were observed very rarely across donors, whereas some public TCRs were present in many individuals. The classifier was reported to diagnose cytomegalovirus status with high specificity and sensitivity in both the original cohort and the validation cohort. Compared with equally common non-associated chains, HLA-associated TCR beta chains in a later analysis were more clonally expanded and had lower generation probabilities. In this cohort, only TCR beta chains were sequenced, and detectable features were limited by the absence of alpha or paired-chain data. In vitro tests confirmed that a few of the cytomegalovirus-associated TCR beta chains recognize cytomegalovirus antigens. For the cohort, immune exposure information was limited to CMV serostatus. A later analysis associated about 18,000 TCR beta sequences with specific HLA alleles at a false discovery rate of 0.05. A group of highly shared sequence variants was considered likely to be a technical artifact of the sequencing pipeline. In a later genetic analysis, a missense DCLRE1C variant was associated with V-gene and J-gene trimming of TCR beta chains, and the association was replicated in an independent cohort. According to a later analysis, most CMV-associated TCR beta chains appeared to be HLA-restricted, and the HLA associations seemed to be driven largely by CMV exposure.

The germline V gene specifies MGHRA as CDR1 and YSYEKL as CDR2. Here V drops 3 bases and J drops 4 bases, and the junction holds 11 bases not matched to any gene. Reading from cysteine to phenylalanine, the CDR3 counts 16 amino acids. CDR3 DNA is the only sequence kept; it has 48 bases, read in frame from the first base. Sequencing was done on a sample of PBMCs. The TCR was taken from a man younger than 40 in good health and CMV-seronegative. Rearrangement joined TRBV4-1 to TRBJ1-1; 7 bases in between match TRBD1. The nucleotide sequence reads as follows: TGCGCCAGCAGCCAGACACAGGGGAGAGGTGGCACTGAAGCTTTCTTT. This translates into CASSQTQGRGGTEAFF.